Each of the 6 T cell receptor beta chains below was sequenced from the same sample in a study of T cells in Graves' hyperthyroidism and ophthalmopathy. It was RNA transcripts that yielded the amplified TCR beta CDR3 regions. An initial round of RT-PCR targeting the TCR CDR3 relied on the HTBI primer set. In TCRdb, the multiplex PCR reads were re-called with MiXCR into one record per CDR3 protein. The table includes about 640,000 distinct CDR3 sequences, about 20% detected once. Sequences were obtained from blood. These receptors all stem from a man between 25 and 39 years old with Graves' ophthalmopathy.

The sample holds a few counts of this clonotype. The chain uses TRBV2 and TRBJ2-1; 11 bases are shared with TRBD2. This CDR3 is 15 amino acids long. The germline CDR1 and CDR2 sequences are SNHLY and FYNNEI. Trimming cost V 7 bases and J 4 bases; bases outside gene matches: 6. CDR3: CASKELAGAYNEQFF. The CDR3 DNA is TGTGCCAGCAAGGAACTAGCGGGGGCTTACAATGAGCAGTTCTTC.

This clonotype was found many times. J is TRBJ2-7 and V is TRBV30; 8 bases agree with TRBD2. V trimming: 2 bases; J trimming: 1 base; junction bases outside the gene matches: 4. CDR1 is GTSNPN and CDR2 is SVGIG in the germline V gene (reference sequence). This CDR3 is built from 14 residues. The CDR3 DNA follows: TGTGCCTGGAGTTGGAGCGGGAGTTCCTACGAGCAGTACTTC. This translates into CAWSWSGSSYEQYF.

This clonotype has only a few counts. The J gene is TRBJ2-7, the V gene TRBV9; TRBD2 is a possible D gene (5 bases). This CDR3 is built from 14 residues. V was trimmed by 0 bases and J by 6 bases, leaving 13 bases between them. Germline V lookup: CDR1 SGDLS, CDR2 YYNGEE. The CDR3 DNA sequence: TGTGCCAGCAGCGTAGCTAGGGCAGGAGGCGAGCAGTACTTC. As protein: CASSVARAGGEQYF.

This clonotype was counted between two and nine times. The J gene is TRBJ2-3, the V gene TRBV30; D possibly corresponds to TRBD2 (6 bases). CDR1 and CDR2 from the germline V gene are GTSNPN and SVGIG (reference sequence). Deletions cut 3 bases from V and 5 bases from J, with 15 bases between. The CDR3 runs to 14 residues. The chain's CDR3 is CAWSPTGVVDTQYF. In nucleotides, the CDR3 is TGTGCCTGGAGCCCAACGGGAGTTGTAGATACGCAGTATTTT.

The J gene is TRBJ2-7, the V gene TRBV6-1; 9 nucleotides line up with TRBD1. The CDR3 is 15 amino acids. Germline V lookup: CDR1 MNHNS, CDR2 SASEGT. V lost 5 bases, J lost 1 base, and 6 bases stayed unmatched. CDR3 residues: CASSPRDRESYEQYF. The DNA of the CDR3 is TGTGCCAGCAGTCCGCGGGACAGGGAGTCCTACGAGCAGTACTTC.

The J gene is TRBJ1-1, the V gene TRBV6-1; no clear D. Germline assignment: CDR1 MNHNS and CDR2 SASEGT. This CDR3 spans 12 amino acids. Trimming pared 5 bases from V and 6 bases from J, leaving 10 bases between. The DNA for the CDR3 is TGTGCCAGCAGTTCTAGGAGCGCTGAAGCTTTCTTT. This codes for CASSSRSAEAFF.